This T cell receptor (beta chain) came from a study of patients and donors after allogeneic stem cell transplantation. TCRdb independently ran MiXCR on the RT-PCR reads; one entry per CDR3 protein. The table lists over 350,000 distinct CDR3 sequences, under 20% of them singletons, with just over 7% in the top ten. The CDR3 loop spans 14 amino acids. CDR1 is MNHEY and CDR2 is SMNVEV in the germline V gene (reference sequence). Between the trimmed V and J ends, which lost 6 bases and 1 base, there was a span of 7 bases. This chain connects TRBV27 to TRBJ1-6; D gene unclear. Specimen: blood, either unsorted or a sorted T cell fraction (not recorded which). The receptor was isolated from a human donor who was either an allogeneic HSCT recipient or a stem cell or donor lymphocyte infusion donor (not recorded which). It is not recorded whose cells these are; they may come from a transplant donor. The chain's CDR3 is CASSYLSYNSPLHF. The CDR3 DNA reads TGTGCCAGCAGCTACTTATCCTATAATTCACCCCTCCACTTT.